What follows describes a single TCR beta chain. Germline lookup yields CDR1 GTSNPN and CDR2 SVGIG (reference sequence). CDR3 size: 16 residues. V trimming: 5 bases; J trimming: 7 bases; junction bases outside the gene matches: 9. This table comes from immunoSEQ multiplex PCR, and its TCRdb copy is limited to in-frame clones, with some not included. Of 110,000 to 150,000 clones listed, around three quarters are singletons. The data derive from a study of cytotoxic CD8 clonotypes in ibrutinib-treated CLL. Looking at the study overall: Treatment had run for a median about 11 months, range 6 to 36, when response samples were taken.

The sample consisted of PBMCs, taken after 12 months of ibrutinib treatment. The TCR comes from a human donor with chronic lymphocytic leukemia. This chain links TRBV30 with TRBJ2-2; TRBD2 agrees at 14 bases. The CDR3 nucleotides read TGTGCCTGGGGTAGGGGACTAGCGGGAGAAGGCGGGGAGCTGTTTTTT. Translating it yields CAWGRGLAGEGGELFF.